This note documents a single TCR beta chain sequence. Germline V gives CDR1 SGDLS, CDR2 YYNGEE. This CDR3 comprises 16 residues. J was trimmed by 2 bases and V by 4 bases; bases with no gene match: 7. The table came from immunoSEQ multiplex PCR; TCRdb's copy has only in-frame clones and leaves some out. Among around 18,000 clones listed, approximately 74% were seen once. These data belong to a study of sequential checkpoint blockade in melanoma. Documented treatment: randomized to nivolumab then ipilimumab (arm A) or the reverse (arm B). V and J are TRBV9 and TRBJ2-3; 10 bases line up with TRBD2. This specimen was CD8+ T cells sorted from blood (inferred from file names), taken from a patient given nivolumab and ipilimumab in sequence. The receptor comes from a human donor with melanoma. The CDR3 DNA is TGTGCCAGCAGCTACCGGACTAGCGGCATCACAGATACGCAGTATTTT. Its protein product is CASSYRTSGITDTQYF.